This TCR beta chain was recovered during a study of CD8+ T cells in alopecia areata. In regard to this clone: Antigen unknown.

Study conclusions and caveats: Between patients, shared TCR sequences were less clear than in mice. This was possibly due in part to HLA diversity in the patient population.

Treatment described: oral pan-JAK inhibitor, 5-10 mg twice daily. Lesional scalp tissue (obtained by punch biopsy) and peripheral blood were collected from alopecia areata patients. RNA extraction and reverse transcription yielded cDNA as sequencing template. TCRdb keeps only in-frame clones here, not all; method: immunoSEQ multiplex PCR. This table has roughly 110,000 clones, around three fifths appearing once. Sequences were derived from CD8+ T cells sorted from blood, sampled at week 24, from a patient treated with tofacitinib. The origin of this receptor is a human donor with alopecia areata.

The CDR3 spells CASKFGYQETQYF. The CDR3 nucleotides are TGCGCCAGCAAGTTCGGTTACCAAGAGACCCAGTACTTC. The rearrangement uses TRBV10-2 and TRBJ2-5, with D hard to call. CDR1 and CDR2 from the germline V gene are WSHSY and SAAADI. The CDR3 has 13 residues. The ends were cut back, 7 bases at V and 0 bases at J, with 9 bases in the middle.